This T cell receptor beta chain appears in the sequencing data of a study of T cell responses to AZD1222 COVID-19 vaccine. Overall study findings and caveats: The donors showed a predominance of white British ancestry and of females, with possible underestimation of clonal diversity.

Data came from immunoSEQ multiplex PCR; TCRdb stores just in-frame clones and leaves some out. The sample comprises about 120,000 clones, about 93% of which are singletons, and 4.5% to 6% rests with the top ten. Second doses were pooled across both intervals (about 4 or about 12 weeks). Germline CDR1 GTSNPN, CDR2 SVGIG (reference sequence). There are 14 residues in the CDR3. V shed 0 bases and J shed 4 bases, with 10 bases lying between them. Note on this clone: Its antigen remains unidentified.

Here the sequenced sample was peripheral blood, taken 28 days after the second AZD1222 dose. The rearrangement links TRBV30 to TRBJ2-1, with TRBD2 as a possible D gene (5 bases). This TCR came from an adult who received the AZD1222 COVID-19 vaccine. The CDR3 protein is CAWSVLRTYNEQFF. CDR3 DNA sequence: TGTGCCTGGAGTGTACTCCGGACTTACAATGAGCAGTTCTTC.